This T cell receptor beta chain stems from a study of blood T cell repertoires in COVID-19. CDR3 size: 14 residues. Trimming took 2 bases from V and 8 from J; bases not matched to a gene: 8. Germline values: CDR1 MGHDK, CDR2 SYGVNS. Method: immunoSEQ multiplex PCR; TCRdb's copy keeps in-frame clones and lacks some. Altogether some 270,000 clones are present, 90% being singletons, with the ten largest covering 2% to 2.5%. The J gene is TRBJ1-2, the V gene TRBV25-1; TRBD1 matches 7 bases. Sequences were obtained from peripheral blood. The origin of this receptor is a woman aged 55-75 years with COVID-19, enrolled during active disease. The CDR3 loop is CASSEGGGERGYTF. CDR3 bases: TGTGCCAGCAGTGAAGGAGGGGGCGAGAGGGGCTACACCTTC.